This is a list of T cell receptor beta chains from one sample in a study of early T cells in non-severe SARS-CoV-2 infection. From the 5' RACE reads, TCRdb called clonotypes with MiXCR, one entry per CDR3 protein. This sample has tens of thousands of distinct CDR3 sequences, with approximately 12% found just once. Specimen: whole blood. The receptors shown here come from an adult who was a healthcare worker with PCR-confirmed SARS-CoV-2 infection or an uninfected control (not recorded which). Each CDR3 is given with its conserved first and last residue. Each record gives: D gene, J gene, clone size, V gene, CDR3 DNA, CDR3 protein. A D gene is named only where the DNA matches it firmly. Clone sizes are given selectively: once, few, many, or a class where the clone is expanded.

>TRBD1|TRBJ2-3|-|TRBV6-6
TGTGCCAGCAGAACAGGGGAAGCAACGCAGTATTTT
CASRTGEATQYF
>-|TRBJ2-1|few|TRBV20-1
TGCAGTGCTCCGACAGCGCTGTCCCCCTACAATGAGCAGTTCTTC
CSAPTALSPYNEQFF
>-|TRBJ1-5|-|TRBV29-1
TGCAGCGTTGTATCCGGGGTTGGTCAGCCCCAGCATTTT
CSVVSGVGQPQHF
>TRBD1|TRBJ1-1|few|TRBV29-1
TGCAGCGTTGAAGATCGGGCAGGGGGGAATACTGAAGCTTTCTTT
CSVEDRAGGNTEAFF
>TRBD2|TRBJ2-5|-|TRBV5-1
TGCGCCAGCAGCTTGCGGCGGGGGGCCCCAGAGACCCAGTACTTC
CASSLRRGAPETQYF
>-|TRBJ1-1|few|TRBV4-3
TGCGCCAGCAGCCTGACAGAGAACACTGAAGCTTTCTTT
CASSLTENTEAFF
>TRBD1|TRBJ2-7|few|TRBV5-1
TGCGCCAGCAGCTCCACAGGGGCGAGCTCCTACGAGCAGTACTTC
CASSSTGASSYEQYF
>-|TRBJ2-7|few|TRBV9
TGTGCCAGCAGCGTAGAGGGGACGGACTCCTACGAGCAGTACTTC
CASSVEGTDSYEQYF
>-|TRBJ2-7|many|TRBV6-2/TRBV6-3
TGTGCCAGCAGTTACTCGGACACCTACGAGCAGTACTTC
CASSYSDTYEQYF
>-|TRBJ1-5|-|TRBV29-1
TGCAGCGTTGGCGCAGGGCCATATCAGCCCCATCATTTT
CSVGAGPYQPHHF
>-|TRBJ1-2|-|TRBV3-1
TGTGCCAGCAGCCAAGAACAACCGGGGTATGGCTACACCTTC
CASSQEQPGYGYTF
>-|TRBJ1-2|few|TRBV5-1
TGCGCCAGCAAGCCCGGAGCCCTCGATAACTATGGCTACACCTTC
CASKPGALDNYGYTF
>TRBD2|TRBJ2-3|many|TRBV7-9
TGTGCCAGCAGCTTAGACGGGAGGGCACAAGATACGCAGTATTTT
CASSLDGRAQDTQYF
>-|TRBJ1-5|many|TRBV18
TGTGCCAGCTCACTTTATCAGGGAAACGAACCCCAGCATTTT
CASSLYQGNEPQHF
>TRBD2|TRBJ2-7|few|TRBV28
TGTGCCAGCAGTTTAACGAGGCTAGCGGGCTCCTACGAGCAGTACTTC
CASSLTRLAGSYEQYF
>-|TRBJ1-1|-|TRBV20-1
TGCAGTGCCCAACAGGGTGATTACACTGAAGCTTTCTTT
CSAQQGDYTEAFF
>TRBD1|TRBJ2-1|many|TRBV19
TGTGCCAGTAGTATCGGCCACAGGGGTGGAAATGAGCAGTTCTTC
CASSIGHRGGNEQFF
>TRBD2|TRBJ2-5|-|TRBV29-1
TGCAGCGTTGATACGGCGGGAGGGCTGGAGACCCAGTACTTC
CSVDTAGGLETQYF
>-|TRBJ2-7|-|TRBV5-1
TGCGCCAGCAGCCCCGACGGAAGTTGGAACGAGCAGTACTTC
CASSPDGSWNEQYF
>-|TRBJ2-2|-|TRBV27
TGTGCCAGCAGTTTATCTCCTAGGTCGAACACCGGGGAGCTGTTTTTT
CASSLSPRSNTGELFF
>-|TRBJ2-1|few|TRBV7-9
TGTGCCAGCAGCACCGCCGGGACCTCTAGCTCCTACAATGAGCAGTTCTTC
CASSTAGTSSSYNEQFF
>-|TRBJ2-5|many|TRBV30
TGTGCCTGGAGTGTACGTGGGGAGACCCAGTACTTC
CAWSVRGETQYF
>-|TRBJ2-6|few|TRBV25-1
TGTGCCAGCAGGGGCGGGGGCACGGTTGGGGCCAACGTCCTGACTTTC
CASRGGGTVGANVLTF
>TRBD1|TRBJ2-7|-|TRBV6-5
TGTGCCAGCAGTTCCCGAGACAGGGGGAATGAGCAGTACTTC
CASSSRDRGNEQYF
>TRBD2|TRBJ2-4|many|TRBV2
TGTGCCAGCAGTGGAGGCGGGGGGGTCGACATTCAGTACTTC
CASSGGGGVDIQYF
>TRBD2|TRBJ2-3|many|TRBV15
TGTGCCACCAGCACCCGAGGTAGCGGGGGGGATACGCAGTATTTT
CATSTRGSGGDTQYF
>TRBD1|TRBJ1-1|many|TRBV7-9
TGTGCCAGCAGCTTAAGTGGGACAGCTGAAGCTTTCTTT
CASSLSGTAEAFF
>-|TRBJ2-7|-|TRBV6-2/TRBV6-3
TGTGCCAGCAGTTACTCTGGCAGGGGAGGCTACGAGCAGTACTTC
CASSYSGRGGYEQYF
>-|TRBJ1-1|few|TRBV20-1
TGCAGTGCTAAACCATCGTACCGAAACACTGAAGCTTTCTTT
CSAKPSYRNTEAFF
>-|TRBJ1-6|few|TRBV4-1
TGCGCCAGCAGCATTGTGCCCAGGGAAAGCGGGCTAAGCATTAATTCACCCCTCCACTTT
CASSIVPRESGLSINSPLHF
>TRBD1|TRBJ2-2|-|TRBV5-1
TGCGCCAGCAGCTCCAGGGGGTTGAACACCGGGGAGCTGTTTTTT
CASSSRGLNTGELFF
>TRBD1|TRBJ1-1|few|TRBV18
TGTGCCAGCTCACCTCAGGGGGCCGGGATGAACACTGAAGCTTTCTTT
CASSPQGAGMNTEAFF
>TRBD1|TRBJ1-5|few|TRBV6-6
TGTGCCAGCCTGCCCCAGGGGGGTAGCAATCAGCCCCAGCATTTT
CASLPQGGSNQPQHF
>-|TRBJ1-3|-|TRBV30
TGTGCCTGGAGTGTCAGCTCTGGAAACACCATATATTTT
CAWSVSSGNTIYF
>TRBD1|TRBJ2-7|-|TRBV6-6
TGTGCCAGCAGCGGACAGGGGACTTCCGACGAGCAGTACTTC
CASSGQGTSDEQYF
>-|TRBJ2-5|many|TRBV19
TGTGCCAGTAGTATAGGTTTCACCGACCAAGAGACCCAGTACTTC
CASSIGFTDQETQYF
>TRBD1|TRBJ2-5|-|TRBV18
TGTGCCAGCTCCGGACAGGCGCAAGAGACCCAGTACTTC
CASSGQAQETQYF
>-|TRBJ1-4|many|TRBV12-3/TRBV12-4
TGTGCCAGCAGTGGTCAGACTAATGAAAAACTGTTTTTT
CASSGQTNEKLFF
>-|TRBJ2-3|many|TRBV30
TGTGCCTGGAGTGTAGGGGTTAGCACAGATACGCAGTATTTT
CAWSVGVSTDTQYF
>-|TRBJ1-2|few|TRBV2
TGTGCCAGCACCTACGAAGGGACGGCCTATGGCTACACCTTC
CASTYEGTAYGYTF
>TRBD1|TRBJ2-7|once|TRBV5-5
TGTGCCAGCAGCTTGGTTGCAGGGGGCACGTACGAGCAGTACTTC
CASSLVAGGTYEQYF
>-|TRBJ1-2|few|TRBV10-3
TGTGCCATCACAGGGGTTGAAAATGGCTACACCTTC
CAITGVENGYTF
>-|TRBJ1-3|-|TRBV18
TGTGCCAGCTCACCAGCCGCGTCCGAGGGAAACACCATATATTTT
CASSPAASEGNTIYF
>-|TRBJ1-5|few|TRBV6-6
TGTGCCAGCAGACAAGCCGGCGCAGGTGGAAGCAATCAGCCCCAGCATTTT
CASRQAGAGGSNQPQHF
>-|TRBJ1-6|-|TRBV28
TGTGCCAGCAGTTTGGTTACCTATAATTCACCCCTCCACTTT
CASSLVTYNSPLHF
>TRBD1|TRBJ2-7|many|TRBV18
TGTGCCAGCTCAACCGGGACAGGCTATTACGAGCAGTACTTC
CASSTGTGYYEQYF
>TRBD1|TRBJ1-1|few|TRBV5-1
TGCGCCAGCAGCTCCCCCGGACAGGGACCCCTGAACACTGAAGCTTTCTTT
CASSSPGQGPLNTEAFF
>TRBD2|TRBJ2-1|-|TRBV20-1
TGCAGTGCTAGAGATCTGGTTAGCGGGCAGACCTACAATGAGCAGTTCTTC
CSARDLVSGQTYNEQFF
>-|TRBJ2-6|-|TRBV6-5
TGTGCCAGCAGTTCCCCCGGGAGCTCTGGGGCCAACGTCCTGACTTTC
CASSSPGSSGANVLTF
>-|TRBJ2-7|many|TRBV29-1
TGCAGCGTTGCGTGGTGGGGTAGCTCCTACGAGCAGTACTTC
CSVAWWGSSYEQYF